A single sample gave rise to the 18 T cell receptor beta chains below, sequenced in a study of post-analysis software for immune sequencing data. Overall study results and limits: Higher frequency in patients than in controls was seen for about five TRBV segments, with TRBV5-6, TRBV5-1 and TRBV20-1 among them.

The antigens of these receptors remain unknown. TCR beta cDNA libraries included unique molecular identifiers. MiXCR, applied by TCRdb to the PCR reads, yields one record per CDR3 protein. Among about 770,000 distinct CDR3 sequences, roughly 46% were seen once, and the ten largest hold over 4.5%. The sequencing input was blood. Receptors originate from a girl aged 5-17 years with multiple sclerosis.

The chain couples TRBV12-3 or TRBV12-4 to TRBJ1-2; no definite D call. Trimming removed 6 bases from V and 1 base from J, with 21 bases in between. CDR3 size: 17 residues. The CDR3 DNA sequence: TGTGCCAGCAGCCCGCTGGGTCCTTTGACGTATAACTATGGCTACACCTTC. Its translation: CASSPLGPLTYNYGYTF.

This chain uses TRBV7-6 with TRBJ1-2; maybe TRBD1 (5 bases). Germline V gene sequence: CDR1 SGHVS, CDR2 FNYEAQ. V was pared by 5 bases and J by 2 bases, with 12 bases between. This CDR3 contains 14 residues. The CDR3 DNA sequence: TGTGCCAGCAGCGCTAGAGACAGCAACTATGGCTACACCTTC. Protein sequence: CASSARDSNYGYTF.

This chain links TRBV29-1 with TRBJ2-3, with 12 bases fitting TRBD2. CDR1 SQVTM and CDR2 ANQGSEA come from the germline V gene. This CDR3 contains 16 residues. V dropped 4 bases and J dropped 3; count of bases not matched to a gene: 8. The CDR3 sequence: CSVGPPSGRGTDTQYF. CDR3 nucleotide sequence: TGCAGCGTTGGCCCCCCTAGCGGGAGGGGAACAGATACGCAGTATTTT.

The chain employs TRBV12-3 or TRBV12-4 and TRBJ2-2; D possibly corresponds to TRBD2 (6 bases). Trimming stripped 2 bases from V and 3 bases from J, with 25 bases between. The CDR3 totals 20 residues. The CDR3 DNA reads TGTGCCAGCAGTTTATGGGCCACAGCGGGCTTAATTAAATACACCGGGGAGCTGTTTTTT. Residues: CASSLWATAGLIKYTGELFF.

This rearrangement joins TRBV15 to TRBJ2-7; 7 nucleotides line up with TRBD2. The CDR3 has 13 amino acids. After removal of 5 bases from V and 5 bases from J, the junction contained 6 bases not matched to a gene. The germline gives CDR1 LNHNV, CDR2 YYDKDF (reference sequence). The CDR3 coding sequence is TGTGCCACCAGCCCACGTGGGGGGGACGAGCAGTACTTC. This translates into CATSPRGGDEQYF.

This clonotype was found a few times. The rearrangement links TRBV7-9 to TRBJ2-1; D remains ambiguous. The CDR3 sequence is 13 residues long. V lost 1 base and J 9 bases, leaving 10 bases between the germline ends. The germline CDR1 and CDR2 sequences are SEHNR and FQNEAQ (reference sequence). CDR3 DNA sequence: TGTGCCAGCAGCTTAGAGGATCCAGGTGAGCAGTTCTTC. Protein: CASSLEDPGEQFF.

The chain links TRBV5-1 to TRBJ1-1; TRBD1 agrees at 8 bases. J was trimmed by 0 bases and V by 4 bases; bases with no gene match: 5. The CDR3 is made up of 15 amino acids. CDR1 and CDR2 from the germline V gene are SGHRS and YFSETQ. In DNA, the CDR3 is TGCGCCAGCAGCACCCAGGGGGCACTGAACACTGAAGCTTTCTTT. Amino acid sequence: CASSTQGALNTEAFF.

V and J are TRBV12-3 or TRBV12-4 and TRBJ1-2; the D is unclear. V lost 7 bases to trimming and J lost 1 base, with 13 bases between them. The CDR3 loop spans 14 amino acids. CDR3 in amino acids: CASTPSGSNYGYTF. The CDR3 nucleotides are TGTGCCAGCACTCCTTCGGGCAGTAACTATGGCTACACCTTC.

The V and J genes are TRBV2 and TRBJ2-1; D remains unclear. The tail of the sequence fits TRBJ2-7 better, so the J call may be wrong. CDR3 length: 14 amino acids. Germline V gene lookup returns CDR1 SNHLY and CDR2 FYNNEI. CDR3 DNA: TGTGCCAGCAGTGTACGTAGCCCTACCTACGAGCAGTACTTC. It specifies CASSVRSPTYEQYF.

This clonotype appeared once. V is TRBV29-1 and J is TRBJ2-6; tentatively, D is TRBD2 (6 bases). The length of the CDR3 is 15 residues. V was cut by 2 bases and J by 4 bases, with 12 bases left in between. Per the germline V gene, CDR1 is SQVTM and CDR2 is ANQGSEA. The DNA for the CDR3 is TGCAGCGTTGAAAGCCGGGACTCCGGGGCCAACGTCCTGACTTTC. Amino acid sequence: CSVESRDSGANVLTF.

This clonotype was seen a few times. This rearrangement joins TRBV7-9 to TRBJ1-1; the match to TRBD1 covers 7 bases. This CDR3 has 15 amino acids. Germline lookup yields CDR1 SEHNR and CDR2 FQNEAQ (reference sequence). Trimming removed 6 bases from V and 1 base from J; junction bases left unmatched: 8. The CDR3 coding sequence is TGTGCCAGCAGTAATGCAGGGGGGCCGAACACTGAAGCTTTCTTT. It translates to CASSNAGGPNTEAFF.

The rearrangement links TRBV5-5 to TRBJ2-1; D remains ambiguous. Germline assignment: CDR1 SGHKS and CDR2 YYEKEE (reference sequence). Trimming removed 2 bases from V and 9 bases from J, with 12 bases in between. The length of the CDR3 is 13 residues. For the CDR3, the DNA is TGTGCCAGCAGCTTCCGGACCCACGGTGAGCAGTTCTTC. This translates into CASSFRTHGEQFF.

The chain uses TRBV5-1 and TRBJ2-3; D is possibly TRBD2 (5 bases). This CDR3 is 15 amino acids long. Trimming took off 0 bases at V and 2 bases at J, with 10 bases between the two ends. Germline values: CDR1 SGHRS, CDR2 YFSETQ. The CDR3 region is CASSLAGVNTDTQYF. CDR3 sequence (DNA): TGCGCCAGCAGCTTGGCCGGGGTCAACACAGATACGCAGTATTTT.

The V gene is TRBV3-1, the J gene TRBJ2-2; D ambiguous. The CDR3 totals 14 residues. Germline CDR1 and CDR2: LGHDT and YNNKEL (reference sequence). Trimming took off 6 bases at V and 0 bases at J, with 8 bases between the two ends. As DNA, the CDR3 is TGTGCCAGCAGGGAGCGCGCGAACACCGGGGAGCTGTTTTTT. It specifies CASRERANTGELFF. The full variable domain, in which reference TRBV3-1 and TRBJ2-2 provide the parts outside the CDR3, is DTAVSQTPKYLVTQMGNDKSIKCEQNLGHDTMYWYKQDSKKFLKIMFSYNNKELIINETVPNRFSPKSPDKAHLNLHINSLELGDSAVYFCASRERANTGELFFGEGSRLTVL.

This clonotype was seen a handful of times. The chain is built from TRBV11-3 and TRBJ1-1, with D possibly TRBD1 on 6 matching bases. Trimming left V 4 bases short and J 3 bases short, with 12 bases between. Germline CDR1 and CDR2: SGHNT and YENEEA. The CDR3 length is 14 residues. Written as DNA, the CDR3 is TGTGCCAGCAGCTCAACAGGGTCTGACACTGAAGCTTTCTTT. The encoded protein is CASSSTGSDTEAFF.

The chain carries TRBV27 and TRBJ2-5; D not certain. Germline V gives CDR1 MNHEY, CDR2 SMNVEV (reference sequence). The CDR3 extends over 13 amino acids. The V end was cut by 2 bases, the J end by 5 bases, with 9 bases between. Here the CDR3 DNA reads TGTGCCAGCAGTTTAACATCGATGGAGACCCAGTACTTC. It is translated as CASSLTSMETQYF.

The rearrangement uses TRBV20-1 and TRBJ2-5; tentative D call: TRBD2 (7 bases). Germline CDR1 and CDR2: DFQATT and SNEGSKA (reference sequence). V lost 0 bases and J 2 bases, leaving 13 bases between the germline ends. CDR3 length: 15 amino acids. The CDR3 is CSARDRGGGQETQYF. CDR3 nucleotides: TGCAGTGCTAGAGATCGGGGAGGGGGACAAGAGACCCAGTACTTC.

The CDR3 DNA reads TGCAGCGCCCAAGGGGCGGGCACAGATACGCAGTATTTT. Translated, it gives CSAQGAGTDTQYF. The gene calls are TRBV29-1 and TRBJ2-3; possibly TRBD1 for D (5 bases). Trimming pared 7 bases from V and 1 base from J, leaving 12 bases between. Germline CDR1 SQVTM, CDR2 ANQGSEA. CDR3 length: 13 residues.